Listed below are T cell receptor beta chains from one sample, sequenced in a study of CD8 T cells in ankylosing spondylitis. TCRdb fed the 5' RACE reads into MiXCR, producing one record per CDR3 protein. The sample has about 540,000 distinct CDR3 sequences, approximately 12% seen once. The specimen sequenced was blood, either unsorted or a sorted T cell fraction (not recorded which). These receptors all come from a male donor with ankylosing spondylitis. Both conserved end residues are part of each CDR3. Fields, in order: D gene, V gene, J gene, clone size, CDR3 DNA, CDR3 protein. A D gene is named only where the DNA matches it firmly. Some rows have no size entry. The others give once, few or many, or a class for an expanded clone.

TRBD2	TRBV20-1	TRBJ2-3	few	TGCAGTGCTAGTCCCTTCGGCGGGAGTCCCTCAGATACGCAGTATTTT	CSASPFGGSPSDTQYF
NA	TRBV15	TRBJ2-1	NA	TGTGCCACCAGCAGAGATCGTAATGAAGATGAGCAGTTCTTC	CATSRDRNEDEQFF
NA	TRBV23-1	TRBJ1-1	NA	TGCGCCAGCAGCCTACCGGTAGCGTCCGCCGATGCGGACACTGAAGCTTTCTTT	CASSLPVASADADTEAFF
NA	TRBV5-1	TRBJ1-5	few	TGCGCCAGCAGCTTGGAGCCCAGCGTAGGGTATAGCAATCAGCCCCAGCATTTT	CASSLEPSVGYSNQPQHF
TRBD1	TRBV24-1	TRBJ1-2	few	TGTGCCACCAGTGAACGGGACAGATACTATGGCTACACCTTC	CATSERDRYYGYTF
TRBD2	TRBV11-2	TRBJ2-3	NA	TGTGCCAGCAGCTTAGGCGGAGCGGGAGGGCTTGCAGATACGCAGTATTTT	CASSLGGAGGLADTQYF
TRBD2	TRBV6-2/TRBV6-3	TRBJ2-1	NA	TGTGCCAGCAGTTACCCCGGGACTAGCTATCAAGCGCCACCGGGCCCTTACAATGAGCAGTTCTTC	CASSYPGTSYQAPPGPYNEQFF
NA	TRBV18	TRBJ1-3	few	TGTGCCAGCTCACCAGAGATCTCTGGAAACACCATATATTTT	CASSPEISGNTIYF
NA	TRBV28	TRBJ1-2	few	TGTGCCAGCAGTCGTGACTATGGCTACACCTTC	CASSRDYGYTF
NA	TRBV30	TRBJ2-6	NA	TGTGCCTGGACCCGAGCACCTCCAGGGGCCAACGTCCTGACTTTC	CAWTRAPPGANVLTF
NA	TRBV4-2	TRBJ2-3	NA	TGTGCCAGCAGCCAAGGGACCGGCAGCACAGATACGCAGTATTTT	CASSQGTGSTDTQYF
TRBD1	TRBV12-3/TRBV12-4	TRBJ1-2	many	TGTGCCAGCAGCCTGGACAGGGAGAGAGGCTACACCTTC	CASSLDRERGYTF
NA	TRBV29-1	TRBJ2-2	few	TGCAGCGTTTCTACAGGGACCCTCAGTACCGGGGAGCTGTTTTTT	CSVSTGTLSTGELFF
NA	TRBV10-3	TRBJ1-1	few	TGTGCCACCCGTTCCCAGACAGGAACGAACACTGAAGCTTTCTTT	CATRSQTGTNTEAFF
TRBD1	TRBV27	TRBJ2-2	NA	TGTGCCAGCAGTTTGGGACAGGTCTTGAACACCGGGGAGCTGTTTTTT	CASSLGQVLNTGELFF
TRBD1	TRBV29-1	TRBJ1-1	NA	TGCAGCGCCCGCCCGACAGGGGCCAACACTGAAGCTTTCTTT	CSARPTGANTEAFF
NA	TRBV11-2	TRBJ2-1	many	TGTGCCAGCAGCTTTAATGCGGTTCCCTACAATGAGCAGTTCTTC	CASSFNAVPYNEQFF
NA	TRBV2	TRBJ1-5	NA	TGTGCCAGCAGACCACCGGGACTGGGGTTTGGGAATCAGCCCCAGCATTTT	CASRPPGLGFGNQPQHF
NA	TRBV12-5	TRBJ2-2	few	TGTGCTAGTGCTACACCGGGGGCAGAGGAGCTGTTCTTT	CASATPGAEELFF
NA	TRBV20-1	TRBJ1-1	NA	TGCAGCCTTTATTTCTCAAAGAACACTGAAGCTTTCTTT	CSLYFSKNTEAFF
NA	TRBV10-3	TRBJ1-5	few	TGTGCCATCAGTCCGGGTTCAAATCAGCCCCAGCATTTT	CAISPGSNQPQHF
NA	TRBV20-1	TRBJ2-3	many	TGCAGTGCGCCCGGCAGGGTTTCGCTCCCAGATACGCAGTATTTT	CSAPGRVSLPDTQYF
NA	TRBV27	TRBJ2-1	few	TGTGCCAGCAGTTTGAGCCTTTACAATGAGCAGTTCTTC	CASSLSLYNEQFF
NA	TRBV28	TRBJ2-1	NA	TGTGCCAGCCCCCCGGCCGGGGGATCCGATGAGCAGTTCTTC	CASPPAGGSDEQFF
NA	TRBV6-2/TRBV6-3	TRBJ1-5	few	TGTGCCAGCAGTAAGGAGGGGAACAATCAGCCCCAGCATTTT	CASSKEGNNQPQHF
TRBD2	TRBV6-5	TRBJ2-1	few	TGTGCCAGCAGTTTAGGGACTAGCGGGAGGGACAATGAGCAGTTCTTC	CASSLGTSGRDNEQFF
TRBD1	TRBV7-2	TRBJ2-1	NA	TGTGCCAGCAGCTTCGGGACAGGGGAGGGTGAGCAGTTCTTC	CASSFGTGEGEQFF
TRBD1	TRBV10-3	TRBJ2-5	NA	TGTGCCATCAGTGACACACAACCAGGGGGTGGGTACCAAGAGACCCAGTACTTC	CAISDTQPGGGYQETQYF
NA	TRBV19	TRBJ1-5	NA	TGTGCCAGTAGTATAGGGGCCATAGGGAATCAGCCCCAGCATTTT	CASSIGAIGNQPQHF
TRBD2	TRBV5-1	TRBJ2-1	many	TGCGCCAGCAGCCCGACCTTAGCGGGAGGTTGGGATGAGCAGTTCTTC	CASSPTLAGGWDEQFF
NA	TRBV7-6	TRBJ2-6	NA	TGTGCCAGCAGAGGTTCCAGCTCTGGGGCCAACGTCCTGACTTTC	CASRGSSSGANVLTF
TRBD1	TRBV9	TRBJ2-1	NA	TGTGCCAGCAGCGTTTCCGGGACAGGGCACTTAGGGCATGAGCAGTTCTTC	CASSVSGTGHLGHEQFF
TRBD1	TRBV7-2	TRBJ1-1	NA	TGTGCCAGCAGCCTAGAGCCCGCGGCGGCAGGGGGTTCTGAAGCTTTCTTT	CASSLEPAAAGGSEAFF
TRBD1	TRBV4-2	TRBJ2-5	few	TGTGCCAGCAGCCATTCGGGGACAGAACAAGAGACCCAGTACTTC	CASSHSGTEQETQYF
NA	TRBV7-2	TRBJ2-1	few	TGTGCCAGCACCACGGCCGGGGGAGGTAATGAGCAGTTCTTC	CASTTAGGGNEQFF
TRBD2	TRBV5-1	TRBJ2-1	many	TGCGCCAGCAGCTTGAAACTAGCGGGGTACAATGAGCAGTTCTTC	CASSLKLAGYNEQFF
TRBD1	TRBV12-3/TRBV12-4	TRBJ1-6	few	TGTGCCAGCGCACCAGGGGGCTCCTATAATTCACCCCTCCACTTT	CASAPGGSYNSPLHF
TRBD1	TRBV27	TRBJ2-5	few	TGTGCCAGCAGGATGGACAGGGGGCCCCAAGAGACCCAGTACTTC	CASRMDRGPQETQYF
NA	TRBV12-3/TRBV12-4	TRBJ2-1	NA	TGTGCCAGCAGCTTAAGGGCCGGCCAGTCCTACAATGAGCAGTTCTTC	CASSLRAGQSYNEQFF
NA	TRBV20-1	TRBJ1-2	few	TGCAGTGCCACGAGGGGTAACTATGGCTACACCTTC	CSATRGNYGYTF
NA	TRBV27	TRBJ2-1	NA	TGTGCCAGCACCCTGGGGCGGGGACTCAATGAGCAGTTCTTC	CASTLGRGLNEQFF
TRBD2	TRBV13	TRBJ2-1	NA	TGTGCCAGCAGCTACACTGCGACTAGCGGGACGTGGGACAATGAGCAGTTCTTC	CASSYTATSGTWDNEQFF
NA	TRBV5-6	TRBJ2-1	few	TGTGCCAGCAGCTTCCTTCCGGGGGCCGAACTTAATGAGCAGTTCTTC	CASSFLPGAELNEQFF
NA	TRBV7-8	TRBJ2-7	few	TGTGCCAGCAGCTTACAGGTTTTGACCTCCTACGAGCAGTACTTC	CASSLQVLTSYEQYF
TRBD2	TRBV7-2	TRBJ2-7	few	TGTGCCAGCAGCTTGATAGCGGGAGGGTCCCACGAGCAGTACTTC	CASSLIAGGSHEQYF
NA	TRBV5-4	TRBJ2-1	NA	TGTGCCAGCAGCTTTGAGGAATACAATGAGCAGTTCTTC	CASSFEEYNEQFF
TRBD1	TRBV2	TRBJ2-5	many	TGTGCCAGCAGTAGAACGCGCCCAGGGGGCGTTTTGGAGACCCAGTACTTC	CASSRTRPGGVLETQYF
NA	TRBV6-5	TRBJ2-1	NA	TGTGCCAGCAGTTACCGTGGGACCTCCTACAATGAGCAGTTCTTC	CASSYRGTSYNEQFF
TRBD1	TRBV14	TRBJ1-2	few	TGTGCCAGCAGCCCCCAGACAGGGACTTATGGCTACACCTTC	CASSPQTGTYGYTF
TRBD2	TRBV5-1	TRBJ2-7	few	TGCGCCAGCAGCTCTACTAGCGGGAACCCCTACGAGCAGTACTTC	CASSSTSGNPYEQYF
NA	TRBV7-2	TRBJ1-2	few	TGTGCCAGCAGCTTCGGGGGTGTGACCTATGGCTACACCTTC	CASSFGGVTYGYTF